This TCR beta chain stems from a study of cytomegalovirus exposure and HLA in healthy donors. Study-level points and caveats: TCR beta V- and J-gene trimming, according to a later analysis, was linked to a missense DCLRE1C variant. Later analysis showed TCR association rates varying by HLA locus, highest for DRB1 and lowest for HLA-C. High sensitivity and specificity were reportedly achieved when the classifier diagnosed cytomegalovirus status. Sequencing likely caused a cluster of highly shared sequence variants.

The CDR3 is 13 residues long. The germline CDR1 and CDR2 sequences are MNHEY and SVGAGI. Trimming at V came to 7 bases and at J to 1 base, leaving 3 bases not matched to a gene. PCR amplification relied on 60 Vbeta primers (plus 13 Jbeta primers). The repertoire was sequenced with immunoSEQ multiplex PCR; TCRdb's copy has only in-frame clones and lacks some. The repertoire has 35,000 to 40,000 clones, 70% to 85% of them found once; the top ten carry 6.3%. This clone has more than one count but fewer than ten. Its antigen remains unknown. The V gene is TRBV6-5, the J gene TRBJ2-5, with 7 bases lining up with TRBD2. Sequenced material: PBMCs. The clonotype originates from a man aged 25 to 40 in good health and CMV-seronegative. In DNA, the CDR3 is TGTGCCAGCACCGGACTAGTCCAAGAGACCCAGTACTTC. The encoded protein is CASTGLVQETQYF.